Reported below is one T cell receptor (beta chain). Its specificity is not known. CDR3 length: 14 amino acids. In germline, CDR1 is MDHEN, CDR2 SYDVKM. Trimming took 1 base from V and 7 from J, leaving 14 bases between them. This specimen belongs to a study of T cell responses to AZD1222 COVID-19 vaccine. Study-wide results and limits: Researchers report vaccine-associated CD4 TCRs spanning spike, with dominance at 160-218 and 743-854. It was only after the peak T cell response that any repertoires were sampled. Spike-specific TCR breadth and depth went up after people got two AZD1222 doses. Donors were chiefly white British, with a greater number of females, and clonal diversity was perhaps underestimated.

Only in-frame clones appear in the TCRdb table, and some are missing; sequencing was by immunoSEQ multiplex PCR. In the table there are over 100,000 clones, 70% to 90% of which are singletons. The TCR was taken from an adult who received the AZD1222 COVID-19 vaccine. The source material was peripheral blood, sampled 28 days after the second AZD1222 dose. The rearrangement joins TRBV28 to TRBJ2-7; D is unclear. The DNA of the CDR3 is TGTGCCAGCAGTTTATCGGGTTCAGTTGAGGAGCAGTACTTC. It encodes CASSLSGSVEEQYF.